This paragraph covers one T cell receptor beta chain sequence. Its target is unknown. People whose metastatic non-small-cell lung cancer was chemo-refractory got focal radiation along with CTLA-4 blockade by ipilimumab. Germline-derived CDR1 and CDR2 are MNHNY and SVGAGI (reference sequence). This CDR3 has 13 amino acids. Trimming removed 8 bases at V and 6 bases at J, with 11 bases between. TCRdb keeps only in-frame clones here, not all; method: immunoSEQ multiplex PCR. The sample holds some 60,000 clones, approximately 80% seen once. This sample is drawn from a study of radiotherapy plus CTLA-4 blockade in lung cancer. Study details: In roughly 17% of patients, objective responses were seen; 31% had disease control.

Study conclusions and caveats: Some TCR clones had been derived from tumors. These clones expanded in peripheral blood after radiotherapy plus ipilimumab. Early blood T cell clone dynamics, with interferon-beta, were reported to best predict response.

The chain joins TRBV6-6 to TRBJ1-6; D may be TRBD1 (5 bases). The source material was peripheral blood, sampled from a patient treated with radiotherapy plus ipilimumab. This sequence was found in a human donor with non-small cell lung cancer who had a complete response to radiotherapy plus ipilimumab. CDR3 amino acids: CASSTVLNSPLHF. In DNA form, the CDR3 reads TGTGCCAGCTCGACAGTCCTTAATTCACCCCTCCACTTT.